The source of this T cell receptor (beta chain) is a study of blood T cell repertoires in COVID-19. Study at large: Sites in the United States, Italy and Spain provided acute and convalescent COVID-19 samples. T cells, B-cell-depleted T cells, or PBMCs supplied cDNA or gDNA.

Germline V gene sequence: CDR1 SGHKS, CDR2 YYEKEE (reference sequence). V dropped 1 base and J dropped 3 bases, with 13 bases sitting between them. The CDR3 loop spans 15 amino acids. Original analysis: Reference gene primer amplification gave nucleated cell count estimates. Only in-frame clones appear in the TCRdb table, and some are missing; sequencing was by immunoSEQ multiplex PCR. The D gene and trimming were derived from the DNA, and the V and J assignments and clone size from that table. The sample contains more than 100,000 clones, around 83% of which appear only once. The chain links TRBV5-5 to TRBJ1-2; D is ambiguous. Sequenced material: peripheral blood. This sequence originates from a woman in her 50s with acute or convalescent COVID-19. The CDR3 sequence: CASSLSPGEDYGYTF. The CDR3 region has the DNA TGTGCCAGCAGCTTGTCCCCCGGGGAGGACTATGGCTACACCTTC. Full variable domain (outside the CDR3, taken from reference TRBV5-5 and TRBJ1-2): DAGVTQSPTHLIKTRGQQVTLRCSPISGHKSVSWYQQVLGQGPQFIFQYYEKEERGRGNFPDRFSARQFPNYSSELNVNALLLGDSALYLCASSLSPGEDYGYTFGSGTRLTVV.